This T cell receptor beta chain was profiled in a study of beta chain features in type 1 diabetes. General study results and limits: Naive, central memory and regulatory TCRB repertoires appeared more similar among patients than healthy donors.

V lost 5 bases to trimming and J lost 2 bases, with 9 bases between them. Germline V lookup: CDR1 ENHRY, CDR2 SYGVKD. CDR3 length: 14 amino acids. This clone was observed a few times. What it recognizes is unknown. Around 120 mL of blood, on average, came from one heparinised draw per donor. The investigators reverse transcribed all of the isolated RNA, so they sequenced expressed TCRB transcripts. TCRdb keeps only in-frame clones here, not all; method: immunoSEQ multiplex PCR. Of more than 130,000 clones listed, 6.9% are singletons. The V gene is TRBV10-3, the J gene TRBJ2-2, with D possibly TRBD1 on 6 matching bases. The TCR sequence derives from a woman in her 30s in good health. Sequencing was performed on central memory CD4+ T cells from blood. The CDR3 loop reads CAISRDKNTGELFF. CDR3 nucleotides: TGTGCCATCAGTCGGGACAAAAACACCGGGGAGCTGTTTTTT.